This is a list of T cell receptor beta chains from one sample in a study of cytomegalovirus exposure and HLA in healthy donors. The method was immunoSEQ multiplex PCR; TCRdb's version includes in-frame clones alone and lacks a portion of them. The sample records 120,000 to 150,000 clones, nearly 80% being singletons. The sequenced sample consisted of PBMCs. These receptors originate from a woman aged 25-40 years in good health and CMV-seronegative. Both conserved end residues are part of each CDR3. A D gene is named only where the DNA matches it firmly. For some rows the clone size is stated as once, few or many, or as a class when expanded; others skip it.

NA,14,TRBV29-1,TRBJ1-1,NA,CSVVVKGRRPEAFF,TGCAGCGTTGTGGTCAAGGGGAGGAGGCCTGAAGCTTTCTTT
NA,13,TRBV6-6,TRBJ2-5,NA,CASTGMGSETQYF,TGTGCCAGCACCGGGATGGGGTCAGAGACCCAGTACTTC
NA,19,TRBV27,TRBJ2-5,TRBD2,CASSLLGTPDGGIQETQYF,TGTGCCAGCAGTCTATTGGGCACCCCTGACGGGGGGATACAAGAGACCCAGTACTTC
NA,11,TRBV5-4,TRBJ1-5,NA,CASSFGQSQHF,TGTGCCAGCAGCTTTGGACAGTCCCAGCATTTT
NA,16,TRBV5-1,TRBJ1-3,TRBD1,CASSLAGTGVGNTIYF,TGCGCCAGCAGCTTGGCCGGGACAGGGGTCGGAAACACCATATATTTT
few,15,TRBV18,TRBJ2-3,TRBD2,CASSPSGGSTDTQYF,TGTGCCAGCTCACCGTCCGGGGGGAGCACAGATACGCAGTATTTT
NA,14,TRBV7-9,TRBJ1-2,TRBD1,CASSQIQGRRGYTF,TGTGCCAGCAGCCAAATACAGGGGCGGAGAGGCTACACCTTC
NA,13,TRBV7-7,TRBJ2-7,NA,CASSFSKEDEQYF,TGTGCTAGCAGCTTTAGCAAGGAGGACGAGCAGTACTTC
once,16,TRBV7-2,TRBJ2-2,NA,CASSLELNRYTGELFF,TGTGCCAGCAGCTTAGAACTGAACAGATACACCGGGGAGCTGTTTTTT
NA,15,TRBV27,TRBJ1-1,TRBD1,CASSSAQGANGEAFF,TGTGCCAGCAGTTCCGCACAGGGGGCGAACGGTGAAGCTTTCTTT
NA,19,TRBV9,TRBJ2-2,TRBD2,CASSQAWTSGLKNTGELFF,TGTGCCAGCAGCCAAGCCTGGACTAGCGGACTTAAGAACACCGGGGAGCTGTTTTTT
NA,18,TRBV4-2,TRBJ2-7,TRBD2,CASSQVPGLAGGFTEQYF,TGTGCCAGCAGCCAAGTCCCGGGACTAGCGGGGGGGTTTACGGAGCAGTACTTC
NA,15,TRBV5-1,TRBJ1-4,NA,CASSLGQGLMEKLFF,TGCGCCAGCAGCTTGGGACAAGGACTAATGGAAAAACTGTTTTTT
NA,14,TRBV6-5,TRBJ2-3,NA,CASSPGWGTDTQYF,TGTGCCAGCAGTCCAGGGTGGGGCACAGATACGCAGTATTTT
once,12,TRBV27,TRBJ1-6,NA,CASRGQAWSLHF,TGTGCCAGCAGGGGACAAGCGTGGTCCCTCCACTTT
NA,14,TRBV30,TRBJ1-4,NA,CAWSGGSVNEKLFF,TGTGCCTGGAGTGGGGGCAGCGTAAATGAAAAACTGTTTTTT
NA,13,TRBV5-1,TRBJ1-1,NA,CASSLGTTTEAFF,TGCGCCAGCAGCTTGGGTACTACAACTGAAGCTTTCTTT
NA,13,TRBV27,TRBJ1-6,NA,CASTIGGGSPLHF,TGTGCCAGCACAATCGGGGGTGGTTCACCCCTCCACTTT
NA,11,TRBV29-1,TRBJ1-1,NA,CSGQFGTEAFF,TGCAGCGGACAGTTCGGCACTGAAGCTTTCTTT
NA,15,TRBV5-1,TRBJ1-2,NA,CASSLGVVADYGYTF,TGCGCCAGCAGCTTGGGTGTCGTGGCTGACTATGGCTACACCTTC
NA,17,TRBV7-2,TRBJ2-3,NA,CASSLALWGPGTDTQYF,TGTGCCAGCAGCTTAGCATTGTGGGGGCCCGGCACAGATACGCAGTATTTT
few,16,TRBV5-6,TRBJ1-1,TRBD1,CASSRTGLRMNTEAFF,TGTGCCAGCAGCCGGACAGGCCTCCGAATGAACACTGAAGCTTTCTTT
NA,15,TRBV4-1,TRBJ2-7,TRBD1,CASSPWDRAGYEQYF,TGCGCCAGCAGCCCATGGGACAGGGCCGGGTACGAGCAGTACTTC
NA,14,TRBV5-6,TRBJ1-5,NA,CASSLWTDNQPQHF,TGTGCCAGCAGCTTGTGGACTGATAATCAGCCCCAGCATTTT
NA,20,TRBV12-5,TRBJ1-1,TRBD1,CASGFAAGTGLMVLNTEAFF,TGTGCTAGTGGTTTCGCCGCCGGGACAGGGTTAATGGTTCTGAACACTGAAGCTTTCTTT
NA,13,TRBV18,TRBJ1-1,NA,CASCIGVNTEAFF,TGTGCCAGCTGCATAGGGGTTAACACTGAAGCTTTCTTT
few,14,TRBV27,TRBJ1-3,NA,CASRTGLNGNTIYF,TGTGCCAGCAGGACGGGACTGAACGGAAACACCATATATTTT
NA,17,TRBV11-2,TRBJ2-7,TRBD2,CASSLDSASGGSYEQYF,TGTGCCAGCAGCTTAGATTCTGCTAGCGGGGGAAGTTACGAGCAGTACTTC
NA,15,TRBV5-1,TRBJ1-1,NA,CASSLAEGGYTEAFF,TGCGCCAGCAGCTTGGCCGAGGGGGGGTACACTGAAGCTTTCTTT
NA,16,TRBV5-5,TRBJ1-1,TRBD1,CASRPPPGQGAGWAFF,TGTGCCAGCAGGCCGCCCCCGGGACAGGGGGCAGGGTGGGCTTTCTTT
few,15,TRBV5-1,TRBJ1-4,TRBD1,CASSSDPGQYEKLFF,TGCGCCAGCAGCTCTGACCCGGGACAGTATGAAAAACTGTTTTTT
NA,15,TRBV5-1,TRBJ1-5,NA,CASSLTGNSNQPQHF,TGCGCCAGCAGCTTGACGGGGAACTCCAATCAGCCCCAGCATTTT
NA,20,TRBV9,TRBJ2-1,TRBD2,CASSVGVRGGTNQHANEQFF,TGTGCCAGCAGCGTAGGTGTGCGGGGGGGAACCAACCAACACGCGAATGAGCAGTTCTTC
NA,16,TRBV7-8,TRBJ1-6,TRBD1,CASSLQGEEGRSPLHF,TGTGCCAGCAGCCTCCAGGGGGAGGAAGGGAGGTCACCCCTCCACTTT
NA,18,TRBV28,TRBJ2-5,TRBD2,CASSNPRSGGLIQETQYF,TGTGCCAGCAGTAACCCCAGGAGCGGGGGGTTAATACAAGAGACCCAGTACTTC
few,14,TRBV5-4,TRBJ2-2,NA,CASSFITNTGELFF,TGTGCCAGCAGCTTTATAACGAACACCGGGGAGCTGTTTTTT
NA,15,TRBV4-1,TRBJ2-3,NA,CASSQDRGNRDTQYF,TGCGCCAGCAGCCAAGATCGCGGGAACAGAGATACGCAGTATTTT
NA,13,TRBV5-6,TRBJ1-2,NA,CASSRGDNYGYTF,TGTGCCAGCAGTCGCGGGGACAACTATGGCTACACCTTC
NA,15,TRBV18,TRBJ2-7,TRBD2,CASSPTSGGYYEQYF,TGTGCCAGCTCACCCACTAGCGGGGGATACTACGAGCAGTACTTC
NA,16,TRBV5-5,TRBJ2-3,TRBD1,CASSPGQGFSTDTQYF,TGTGCCAGCAGCCCGGGACAGGGGTTCAGCACAGATACGCAGTATTTT
few,15,TRBV7-6,TRBJ1-3,TRBD1,CASSLTGASGNTIYF,TGTGCCAGCAGCTTAACAGGGGCCTCTGGAAACACCATATATTTT
NA,15,TRBV14,TRBJ1-2,NA,CASSQALAAAYGYTF,TGTGCCAGCAGCCAAGCCCTCGCCGCGGCCTATGGCTACACCTTC
NA,13,TRBV19,TRBJ1-2,NA,CASSTTQNYGYTF,TGTGCCAGTAGTACTACACAGAACTATGGCTACACCTTC
few,15,TRBV9,TRBJ2-3,TRBD2,CASSVASGNTDTQYF,TGTGCCAGCAGCGTAGCTAGCGGAAACACAGATACGCAGTATTTT
once,16,TRBV4-1,TRBJ2-1,TRBD2,CASSPWGSGGADEQFF,TGCGCCAGCAGCCCCTGGGGTAGCGGGGGAGCCGATGAGCAGTTCTTC
NA,14,TRBV2,TRBJ2-1,TRBD2,CASSPSGGGNEQFF,TGTGCCAGCAGTCCTAGCGGGGGGGGTAATGAGCAGTTCTTC
NA,11,TRBV27,TRBJ2-1,NA,CASSLGHVEVF,TGTGCCAGCAGTTTAGGACACGTCGAGGTCTTC
NA,13,TRBV19,TRBJ1-2,TRBD1,CASTGTVFYGYTF,TGTGCCAGTACCGGGACAGTGTTCTATGGCTACACCTTC
NA,14,TRBV2,TRBJ1-1,TRBD1,CASSPRTGTVEAFF,TGTGCCAGCAGTCCCCGGACAGGGACCGTAGAAGCTTTCTTT